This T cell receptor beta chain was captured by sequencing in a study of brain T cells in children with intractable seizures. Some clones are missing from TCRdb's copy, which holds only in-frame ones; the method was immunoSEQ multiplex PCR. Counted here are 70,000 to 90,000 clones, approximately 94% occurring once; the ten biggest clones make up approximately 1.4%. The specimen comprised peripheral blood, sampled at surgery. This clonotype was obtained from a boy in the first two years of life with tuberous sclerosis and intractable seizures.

The CDR3 loop is CASSRSGQGATEAFF. The DNA of the CDR3 is TGTGCCAGCAGTCGGTCGGGACAGGGGGCCACTGAAGCTTTCTTT. The chain couples TRBV6-5 to TRBJ1-1, with 12 bases lining up with TRBD1. There are 15 residues in the CDR3. J was trimmed by 4 bases and V by 5 bases; bases with no gene match: 5. Germline assignment: CDR1 MNHEY and CDR2 SVGAGI.